The rows below give T cell receptor beta chains drawn from one sample of a study of blood T cells in healthy people across ages. MiXCR was run by TCRdb on the 5' RACE reads, yielding one entry per CDR3 protein. The data contain more than 800,000 distinct CDR3 sequences, 29% of them singletons. The source material was blood. The receptors stem from a woman aged 80 or over in good health. CDR3s include the opening cysteine and the closing phenylalanine or tryptophan. Fields, in order: V gene, J gene, D gene, clone size, CDR3 DNA, CDR3 protein. D genes are given only for firm matches. Rows may omit the clone size; those that give it use once, few, many or a size class.

TRBV5-1	TRBJ2-5	.	many	TGCGCCAGCAGCTTGGGGGTAGAACAAGAGACCCAGTACTTC	CASSLGVEQETQYF
TRBV12-3/TRBV12-4	TRBJ2-7	.	.	TGTGCCAGCAGCCGGACATCCTCTACCTACGAGCAGGACTTC	CASSRTSSTYEQDF
TRBV6-2/TRBV6-3	TRBJ2-1	.	many	TGTGCCAGCAGTGACTTGACAGGGAGGGGGGTAAACAATGAGCAGTTCTTC	CASSDLTGRGVNNEQFF
TRBV18	TRBJ2-3	.	few	TGTGCCAGCTCACCACCAGGCGGACTGGGGGCAGATACGCAGTATTTT	CASSPPGGLGADTQYF
TRBV20-1	TRBJ2-5	TRBD2	.	TGCAGTGCTAGTGGCCTAGCGGGGGTAGAGACCCAGTACTTC	CSASGLAGVETQYF
TRBV24-1	TRBJ2-5	.	many	TGTGCCACCAGCGCCGGCGGGCTGAGAGACACTCAAGAGACCCAGTACTTC	CATSAGGLRDTQETQYF
TRBV28	TRBJ2-7	.	few	TGTGCCAGCAGCAAGACTATGGGACACTACGAGCAGTACTTC	CASSKTMGHYEQYF
TRBV20-1	TRBJ1-5	.	.	TGCAGTGCCTGGGCAGGTAATCAGCCCCAGCATTTT	CSAWAGNQPQHF
TRBV6-2/TRBV6-3	TRBJ2-7	.	many	TGTGCCAGCAGATCCAGGCTGGCGATGCACGAGCAGTACTTC	CASRSRLAMHEQYF
TRBV20-1	TRBJ2-5	TRBD2	.	TGCAGTGCTAGATCGGGTGGGTCTAGCGGGGGGGCTTGGGAGACCCAGTACTTC	CSARSGGSSGGAWETQYF
TRBV10-1	TRBJ2-7	.	.	TGCGCCAGCAGTGAGTGCCCTAATGTGTTTTCCGAGCAGTACTTC	CASSECPNVFSEQYF
TRBV18	TRBJ2-5	.	few	TGTGCCAGCTCACTCCAACGAGATACCGGGACTCTCCTCTCGAAGACCCAGTACTTC	CASSLQRDTGTLLSKTQYF
TRBV7-2	TRBJ1-2	.	many	TGTGCCAGCAGCCCTCCGACAGAAGAGAGGAATGGCTACACCTTC	CASSPPTEERNGYTF
TRBV18	TRBJ1-2	.	few	TGTGCCAGCTCACCCTCAGACAGTGGGACTAACTATGGCTACACCTTC	CASSPSDSGTNYGYTF
TRBV12-3/TRBV12-4	TRBJ2-3	TRBD2	many	TGTGCCAGCAGTTTTTCTAGCGGGGGAGCAGATACGCAGTATTTT	CASSFSSGGADTQYF
TRBV6-1	TRBJ1-1	.	.	TGTGCCAGCGTCGAGACAATACTGGTGAACACTGAAGCTTTCTTT	CASVETILVNTEAFF
TRBV7-6	TRBJ2-1	.	.	TGTGCCAGCAGCTTAGTCTCAGGCAATGAGCGGTTCTTC	CASSLVSGNERFF
TRBV3-1	TRBJ2-3	.	.	TGTGCCAGCAACCACGGGGGGCTGACAGATACGCAGTATTTT	CASNHGGLTDTQYF
TRBV19	TRBJ1-5	.	many	TGTGCCAGTAGTCGAGGGCCCCTCAATCAGCCCCAGCATTTT	CASSRGPLNQPQHF
TRBV20-1	TRBJ2-5	.	once	TGCAGTGCTAGTAGGGAGCAAGAGACCCAGTACTTC	CSASREQETQYF
TRBV12-3/TRBV12-4	TRBJ2-2	.	few	TGTGCCAGCAGTTTGGGGGGGCCGTACACCGGGGAGCTGTTTTTT	CASSLGGPYTGELFF
TRBV12-3/TRBV12-4	TRBJ2-2	.	many	TGTGCCAGCAGTTTAGAGGCCAGTGTCCCCGGGGAGCTGTTTTTT	CASSLEASVPGELFF
TRBV7-6	TRBJ2-3	.	many	TGTGCCAGCAGCTTAGCAGTGGGTTTACGCACAGATACGCAGTATTTT	CASSLAVGLRTDTQYF
TRBV6-5	TRBJ1-6	TRBD1	many	TGTGCCAGCAGTTTGGGACAGATGGGAGGGTCCTATAATTCACCCCTCCACTTT	CASSLGQMGGSYNSPLHF
TRBV12-3/TRBV12-4	TRBJ2-6	TRBD1	many	TGTGCCAGCAGTTCTCAGGGGGCTGGGGCCAACGTCCTGACTTTC	CASSSQGAGANVLTF
TRBV6-2/TRBV6-3	TRBJ2-5	.	.	TGTGCCAGCAGTTACGTGGGACTCTATACGGAGCAGTACTTC	CASSYVGLYTEQYF
TRBV18	TRBJ2-3	.	few	TGTGCCAGCTCCAGGGCAGGAGACAGTTACACAGATACGCAGTATTTT	CASSRAGDSYTDTQYF
TRBV10-3	TRBJ1-5	.	few	TGTGCCATCAGTGAGCGGATGGAAAGGGGTAGCAATCAGCCCCAGCATTTT	CAISERMERGSNQPQHF
TRBV5-1	TRBJ2-3	.	many	TGCGCCACCGAGGATACGCAGTATTTT	CATEDTQYF
TRBV3-1	TRBJ2-5	.	.	TGTGCCAGCAGCCAAGATCAAGCGGTCCCAAAGACCCAGTACTTC	CASSQDQAVPKTQYF
TRBV7-2	TRBJ2-7	.	many	TGTGCCAGCAGCTTAATGGCAGGGCCCTACGAGCAGTACTTC	CASSLMAGPYEQYF
TRBV20-1	TRBJ1-2	TRBD1	many	TGCAGTGCTAGAGATCGGGACAGGGGGCCAGCTAACTATGGCTACACCTTC	CSARDRDRGPANYGYTF
TRBV12-3/TRBV12-4	TRBJ2-3	TRBD2	many	TGTGCCAGCAGTGCGACTAGCGGGGGGGCCCTTTACACAGATACGCAGTATTTT	CASSATSGGALYTDTQYF
TRBV6-2/TRBV6-3	TRBJ2-7	TRBD1	many	TGTGCCAGCAGACAGGGGGGAACCTACGAGCAGTACTTC	CASRQGGTYEQYF
TRBV12-3/TRBV12-4	TRBJ1-2	.	many	TGTGCCAGCACCTCGTTGGGTGGTGGCTACACCTTC	CASTSLGGGYTF
TRBV20-1	TRBJ2-6	.	many	TGCAGTGCTCCCAGGGGTCCGGGCGGGGCCAACGTCCTGACTTTC	CSAPRGPGGANVLTF
TRBV12-3/TRBV12-4	TRBJ2-2	.	.	TGTGCCAGCAGTTCCCAGGGGATCGGGGAGCTGTTTTTT	CASSSQGIGELFF
TRBV5-6	TRBJ2-1	.	many	TGTGCCAGCAGCTTGGGTGGAGGGCTGTGGGAGCAGTTCTTC	CASSLGGGLWEQFF
TRBV4-1	TRBJ1-4	.	.	TGCGCCAGCAGCCAAGATCGAGCAGGGGAGGCTGAAAAACTGTTTTTT	CASSQDRAGEAEKLFF
TRBV15	TRBJ2-1	.	many	TGTGCCACCAGCAGAGGGTTTCGAAACAATGAGCAGTTCTTC	CATSRGFRNNEQFF
TRBV3-1	TRBJ1-2	.	many	TGTGCCAGCAGCCAAGCCCTGGGACCTGGGGGCTACACCTTC	CASSQALGPGGYTF
TRBV7-2	TRBJ2-3	TRBD1	many	TGTGCCAGCAGCTTCAACCCGGGACAGATTAGCACAGATACGCAGTATTTT	CASSFNPGQISTDTQYF
TRBV7-8	TRBJ2-7	.	many	TGTGCCAGCAGCTCGACAAACGAGCAGTACTTC	CASSSTNEQYF
TRBV20-1	TRBJ2-3	TRBD2	few	TGCAGTGCTGAGGGACTAGCGGGGGAGCAGCGTACGCAGTATTTT	CSAEGLAGEQRTQYF
TRBV6-5	TRBJ1-1	.	few	TGTGCCAGCAGTTACTCTGAGGCCCTTCCTGAAGCTTTCTTT	CASSYSEALPEAFF
TRBV6-6	TRBJ1-2	TRBD1	.	TGTGCCAGCAGTTCACAGGGGGTGACCTATGGCTACACCTTC	CASSSQGVTYGYTF
TRBV5-1	TRBJ2-4	.	many	TGCGCCAGCAGCTTGGACAGGGAGGGCATTCAGTACTTC	CASSLDREGIQYF